The present T cell receptor beta chain was sequenced within a study of identifying expanded T cells in peripheral blood. Germline CDR1 reads SGHTA; CDR2 reads FQGNSA. This CDR3 region has 15 residues. V was trimmed by 1 base and J by 4 bases, leaving 14 bases between them. Healthy donors had no documented immune events, such as infections, while sampled. Generated by immunoSEQ multiplex PCR, the TCRdb table keeps only in-frame clones and is missing some. The sample includes around 120,000 clones, roughly 84% of them seen just once. The sample comprised blood. The chain recombines TRBV7-2 with TRBJ2-7; D is uncertain. The sequence came from a person between 18 and 70 years old in good health. The CDR3 reads CASSLGSANVYEQYF. CDR3 bases: TGTGCCAGCAGCTTAGGGTCCGCCAATGTGTACGAGCAGTACTTC.